Shown below are 13 T cell receptor beta chains from a single sample sequenced in a study of radiotherapy plus CTLA-4 blockade in lung cancer. Assay used: immunoSEQ multiplex PCR; TCRdb lists only in-frame clones, some missing. The data contain 90,000 to 100,000 clones, under 85% of them singletons. The sequenced sample was peripheral blood, obtained from a patient treated with radiotherapy plus ipilimumab. Source of these receptors: a human donor with non-small cell lung cancer who had a partial response to radiotherapy plus ipilimumab. Some clones in this sample may be carry-over from other donors' samples.

This sequence joins TRBV15 and TRBJ2-3, with D perhaps matching TRBD1 (5 bases). The ends were cut back, 5 bases at V and 3 bases at J, with 9 bases in the middle. The germline gives CDR1 LNHNV, CDR2 YYDKDF (reference sequence). This CDR3 region has 13 residues. CDR3 DNA: TGTGCCACCAGCGTGACAGTGACAGATACGCAGTATTTT. Its protein is CATSVTVTDTQYF. The full variable domain, with the rest looked up from reference TRBV15 and TRBJ2-3, is DAMVIQNPRYQVTQFGKPVTLSCSQTLNHNVMYWYQQKSSQAPKLLFHYYDKDFNNEADTPDNFQSRRPNTSFCFLDIRSPGLGDTAMYLCATSVTVTDTQYFGPGTRLTVL.

This chain uses TRBV4-1 with TRBJ2-7; 7 positions match TRBD1. Germline V gene data show CDR1 as MGHRA and CDR2 as YSYEKL. Trimming removed 3 bases from V and 3 bases from J; junction bases left unmatched: 5. The CDR3 contains 14 residues. CDR3 sequence: CASSQTGWIYEQYF. Here the CDR3 DNA reads TGCGCCAGCAGCCAGACAGGGTGGATCTACGAGCAGTACTTC.

The rearrangement uses TRBV5-1 and TRBJ2-3, with TRBD2 identical over 13 bases. The CDR3 runs 18 residues. Germline V gene sequence: CDR1 SGHRS, CDR2 YFSETQ. V dropped 4 bases and J dropped 3; count of bases not matched to a gene: 11. In DNA, the CDR3 is TGCGCCAGCAGCCCTACTAGCGGGGGGGCATTGCGGACAGATACGCAGTATTTT. Protein: CASSPTSGGALRTDTQYF.

This clone appeared a few times. The rearrangement links TRBV7-2 to TRBJ2-5, with TRBD1 as a possible D gene (6 bases). The V gene's germline CDR1 is SGHTA and CDR2 FQGNSA. Trimming cost V 5 bases and J 2 bases, with 15 bases left between them. CDR3 length equals 15 residues. In DNA, the CDR3 is TGTGCCAGCAGCGAATCATCAGGGGTTCAAGAGACCCAGTACTTC. As protein: CASSESSGVQETQYF.

This chain links TRBV18 with TRBJ1-2; TRBD1 matches 7 bases. From germline, CDR1 is KGHSH and CDR2 LQKENI. Trimming cost V 0 bases and J 2 bases; bases outside gene matches: 9. This CDR3 contains 17 residues. The CDR3 reads CASSPPARTGENYGYTF. The CDR3 bases are TGTGCCAGCTCACCACCGGCAAGAACAGGGGAGAACTATGGCTACACCTTC.

The V gene is TRBV27, the J gene TRBJ2-7; tentatively, D is TRBD1 (5 bases). The CDR3 is 15 amino acids. In germline, CDR1 is MNHEY, CDR2 SMNVEV (reference sequence). The V and J ends lost 0 bases and 4 bases respectively, with 13 bases between them. The CDR3 region has the DNA TGTGCCAGCAGTTTATCGTGGGAAGGGGCATACGAGCAGTACTTC. Translation gives CASSLSWEGAYEQYF.

V and J are TRBV10-1 and TRBJ2-3; 12 bases line up with TRBD2. The CDR3 sequence is 16 residues long. The V and J ends lost 3 bases and 10 bases, in that order; junction bases with no gene match: 11. Germline V gene lookup returns CDR1 WNHNN and CDR2 SYGVQD (reference sequence). CDR3 DNA: TGCGCCAGCAGTGACCCTGGGACTAGCGGGCCTCCCGCGCAGTATTTT. This encodes CASSDPGTSGPPAQYF.

The genes are TRBV30 and TRBJ2-7, with D possibly being TRBD2 (6 bases). The CDR3 totals 14 residues. In germline, CDR1 is GTSNPN, CDR2 SVGIG (reference sequence). The germline V and J ends were trimmed by 5 bases and 5 bases, with 19 bases remaining between them. The CDR3 sequence is CAWGKGGNGDEQYF. The CDR3 nucleotides read TGTGCCTGGGGCAAGGGCGGGAACGGGGACGAGCAGTACTTC.

This clone was counted once. This chain links TRBV9 with TRBJ2-7, with D perhaps matching TRBD2 (6 bases). The CDR3 runs to 15 residues. Germline V lookup: CDR1 SGDLS, CDR2 YYNGEE. The V end was cut by 2 bases, the J end by 1 base, with 13 bases between. The CDR3 bases are TGTGCCAGCAGCGTTGAACCCGGGAGTTCCTACGAGCAGTACTTC. Its translation: CASSVEPGSSYEQYF.

The chain has TRBV7-9 and TRBJ1-3; D is perhaps TRBD1 (5 bases). Between the trimmed V and J ends, which lost 5 bases and 2 bases, there was a span of 10 bases. CDR1 and CDR2 (germline): SEHNR, FQNEAQ (reference sequence). This CDR3 is built from 14 residues. CDR3 bases: TGTGCCAGCAGCCTGCGGGGGGCTGGAAACACCATATATTTT. Its translation is CASSLRGAGNTIYF.

This clone was recorded a few times. The chain employs TRBV28 and TRBJ1-3, with 7 bases aligning to TRBD1. This CDR3 has 14 amino acids. The J segment lost 8 bases and the V segment lost 5 bases, leaving 9 bases of the junction unmatched. Germline V gene data show CDR1 as MDHEN and CDR2 as SYDVKM. This chain's CDR3 is CASSLRQGRYTIYF. The CDR3 DNA sequence: TGTGCCAGCAGTCTTCGACAGGGAAGATACACCATATATTTT.

The V and J genes are TRBV7-8 and TRBJ2-2, with 8 bases that match TRBD1. CDR1 SGHVS and CDR2 FQNEAQ come from the germline V gene. Unmatched junction bases numbered 7, after V lost 5 bases and J lost 2 bases. The CDR3 is 16 residues long. CDR3 coding DNA: TGTGCCAGCAGCACTTGGACAGGGTACAACACCGGGGAGCTGTTTTTT. The encoded protein is CASSTWTGYNTGELFF.

The gene calls are TRBV5-1 and TRBJ2-1; 8 bases are shared with TRBD2. This CDR3 is 15 amino acids long. CDR1 and CDR2 (germline): SGHRS, YFSETQ. V dropped 4 bases and J dropped 4; count of bases not matched to a gene: 7. The CDR3 loop is CASSNTGGRYNEQFF. CDR3 sequence (DNA): TGCGCCAGCAGCAACACGGGAGGGCGATACAATGAGCAGTTCTTC. Variable domain in full (rest from reference TRBV5-1 and TRBJ2-1): KAGVTQTPRYLIKTRGQQVTLSCSPISGHRSVSWYQQTPGQGLQFLFEYFSETQRNKGNFPGRFSGRQFSNSRSEMNVSTLELGDSALYLCASSNTGGRYNEQFFGPGTRLTVL.